This T cell receptor beta chain originates from a study of regulatory T cells in long-lasting Graves disease. Looked up from germline, CDR1 is DFQATT and CDR2 is SNEGSKA (reference sequence). V lost 1 base and J 4 bases, leaving 5 bases between the germline ends. CDR3 size: 12 residues. Relying on iRepertoire HTBI primers and Arm-PCR of CDR3 regions, the team built TCR beta libraries. TCRdb itself ran the multiplex PCR reads through MiXCR, one entry per CDR3 protein. The sample gives approximately 400,000 distinct CDR3 sequences, 15% of which show up once; approximately 16% is in the top ten. Time point given: newly diagnosed GD, antithyroid drugs for less than 3 months. With RNA extracted from PBMCs as input, the TCR library was made. In this sample, this clonotype turned up many times. This sample also appeared in a second study, on T cells in Graves' hyperthyroidism and ophthalmopathy.

The TCR originated in a woman in her twenties or thirties with Graves disease. This material consisted of peripheral blood mononuclear cells (PBMCs), taken at new diagnosis, from a patient treated with antithyroid drugs. The chain recombines TRBV20-1 with TRBJ2-1; D not certain. CDR3 in DNA: TGCAGTGCTAGAGCTAGTTACAATGAGCAGTTCTTC. This encodes CSARASYNEQFF.